This entry concerns a single T cell receptor (beta chain). Germline V lookup: CDR1 SGHRS, CDR2 YFSETQ. V dropped 7 bases and J dropped 1; count of bases not matched to a gene: 7. The CDR3 length is 14 residues. The data are from a study of blood T cell repertoires in COVID-19. The assay was immunoSEQ multiplex PCR, and TCRdb's table has in-frame clones only and misses some. The data show 130,000 or so clones, 85% to 90% seen once. This clonotype was obtained from a man between 45 and 60 years old with active or convalescent COVID-19. The chain employs TRBV5-1 and TRBJ2-7; 8 bases align to TRBD2. The sample taken for sequencing was peripheral blood. The CDR3: CASSSTSGSYEQYF. The CDR3 DNA is TGCGCCAGCTCGTCCACTAGCGGTTCCTACGAGCAGTACTTC. The full variable domain, rest sourced from reference TRBV5-1 and TRBJ2-7, is KAGVTQTPRYLIKTRGQQVTLSCSPISGHRSVSWYQQTPGQGLQFLFEYFSETQRNKGNFPGRFSGRQFSNSRSEMNVSTLELGDSALYLCASSSTSGSYEQYFGPGTRLTVT.